This T cell receptor (beta chain) was found in a study of early T cells in non-severe SARS-CoV-2 infection. The germline V gene has CDR1 SQVTM and CDR2 ANQGSEA. The CDR3 totals 14 residues. V was cut by 6 bases and J by 5 bases, with 20 bases left in between. Separate cDNA molecules each had unique molecular identifiers attached to them. TCRdb fed the 5' RACE reads into MiXCR, producing one record per CDR3 protein. The data show some 81,000 distinct CDR3 sequences, with approximately 16% seen just once and approximately 2.9% held by the top ten. The rearrangement uses TRBV29-1 and TRBJ2-7; a weak D match, TRBD2 (6 bases). The sample consisted of whole blood. The clonotype originates from an adult who was a healthcare worker with PCR-confirmed SARS-CoV-2 infection or an uninfected control (not recorded which). CDR3 sequence (DNA): TGCAGCGTCAAGCCGGGAGTAGAATGGAACGAGCAGTACTTC. It encodes CSVKPGVEWNEQYF.